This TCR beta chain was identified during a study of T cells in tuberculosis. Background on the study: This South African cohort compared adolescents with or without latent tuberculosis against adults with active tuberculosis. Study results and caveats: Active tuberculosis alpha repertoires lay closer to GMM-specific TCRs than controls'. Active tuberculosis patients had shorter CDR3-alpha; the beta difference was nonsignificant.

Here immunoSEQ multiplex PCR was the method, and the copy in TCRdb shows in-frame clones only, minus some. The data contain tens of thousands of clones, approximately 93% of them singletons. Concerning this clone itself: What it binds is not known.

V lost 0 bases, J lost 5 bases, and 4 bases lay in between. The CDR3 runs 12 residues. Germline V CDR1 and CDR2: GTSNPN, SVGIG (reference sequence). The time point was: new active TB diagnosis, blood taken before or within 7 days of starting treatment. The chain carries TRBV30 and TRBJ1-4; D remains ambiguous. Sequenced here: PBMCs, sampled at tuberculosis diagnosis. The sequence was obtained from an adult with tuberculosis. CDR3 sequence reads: CAWSVQNEKLFF. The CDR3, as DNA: TGTGCCTGGAGTGTACAGAATGAAAAACTGTTTTTT.